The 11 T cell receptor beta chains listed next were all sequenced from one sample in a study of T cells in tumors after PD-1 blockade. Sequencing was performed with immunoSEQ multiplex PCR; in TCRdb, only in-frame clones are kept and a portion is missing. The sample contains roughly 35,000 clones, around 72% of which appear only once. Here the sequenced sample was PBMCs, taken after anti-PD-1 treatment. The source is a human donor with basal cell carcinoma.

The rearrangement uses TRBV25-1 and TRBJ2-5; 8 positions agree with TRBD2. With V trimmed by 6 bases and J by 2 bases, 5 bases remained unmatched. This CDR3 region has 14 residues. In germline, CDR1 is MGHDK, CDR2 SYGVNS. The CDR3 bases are TGTGCCAGCAGCCCGGGGGGGGAACAAGAGACCCAGTACTTC. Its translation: CASSPGGEQETQYF.

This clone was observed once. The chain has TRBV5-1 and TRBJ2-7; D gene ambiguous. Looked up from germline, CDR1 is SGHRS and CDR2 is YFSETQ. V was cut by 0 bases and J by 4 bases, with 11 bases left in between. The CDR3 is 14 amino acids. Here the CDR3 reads CASSLDGRLYEQYF. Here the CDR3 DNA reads TGCGCCAGCAGCTTGGACGGGCGGCTTTACGAGCAGTACTTC.

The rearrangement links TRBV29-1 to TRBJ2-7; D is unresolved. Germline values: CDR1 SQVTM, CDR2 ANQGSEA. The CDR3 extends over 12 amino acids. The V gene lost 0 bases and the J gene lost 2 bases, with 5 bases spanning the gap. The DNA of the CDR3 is TGCAGCGTTGAAGACAGCCCCTACGAGCAGTACTTC. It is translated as CSVEDSPYEQYF.

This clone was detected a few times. CDR3 sequence reads: CASSGPRTGTGELFF. The CDR3 coding sequence is TGTGCCAGCAGTGGTCCAAGGACAGGGACCGGGGAGCTGTTTTTT. V usage is TRBV2 and J usage is TRBJ2-2; 8 bases align to TRBD1. The CDR3 spans 15 residues. J gave up 5 bases and V 4 bases, and 6 bases lay outside the gene matches. In germline, CDR1 is SNHLY, CDR2 FYNNEI.

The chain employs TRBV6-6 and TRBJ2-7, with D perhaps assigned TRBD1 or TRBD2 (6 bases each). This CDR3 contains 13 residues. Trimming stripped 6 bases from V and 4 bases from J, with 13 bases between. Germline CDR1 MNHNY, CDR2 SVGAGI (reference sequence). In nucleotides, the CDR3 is TGTGCCAGCAGCAGACGGGGGCGGTACGAGCAGTACTTC. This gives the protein CASSRRGRYEQYF.

The CDR3 sequence: CASSLGTGGGYEQYF. For the CDR3, the DNA is TGCGCCAGCAGCTTGGGGACAGGGGGCGGGTACGAGCAGTACTTC. The chain recombines TRBV5-1 with TRBJ2-7; 11 bases line up with TRBD1. The CDR3 spans 15 residues. Germline loops: CDR1 SGHRS, CDR2 YFSETQ. J gave up 4 bases and V 0 bases, and 3 bases lay outside the gene matches.

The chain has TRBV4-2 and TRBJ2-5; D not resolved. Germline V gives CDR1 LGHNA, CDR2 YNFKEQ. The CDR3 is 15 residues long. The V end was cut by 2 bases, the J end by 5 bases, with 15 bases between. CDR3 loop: CASSQNLVGSETQYF. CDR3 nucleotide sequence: TGTGCCAGCAGCCAAAATTTGGTTGGCTCGGAGACCCAGTACTTC.

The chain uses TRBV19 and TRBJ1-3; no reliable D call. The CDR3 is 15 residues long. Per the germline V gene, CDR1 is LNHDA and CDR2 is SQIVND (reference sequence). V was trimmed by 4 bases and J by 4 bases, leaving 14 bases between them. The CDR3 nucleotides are TGTGCCAGTAGTACCCCAGCTTTGTCCGGAAACACCATATATTTT. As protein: CASSTPALSGNTIYF.

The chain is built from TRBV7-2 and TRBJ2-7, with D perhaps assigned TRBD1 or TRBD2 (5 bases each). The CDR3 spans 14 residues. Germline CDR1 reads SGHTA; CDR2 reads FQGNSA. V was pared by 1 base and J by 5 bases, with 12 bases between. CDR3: CASSLGGPRDEQYF. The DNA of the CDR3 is TGTGCCAGCAGCTTAGGAGGGCCCAGGGACGAGCAGTACTTC.

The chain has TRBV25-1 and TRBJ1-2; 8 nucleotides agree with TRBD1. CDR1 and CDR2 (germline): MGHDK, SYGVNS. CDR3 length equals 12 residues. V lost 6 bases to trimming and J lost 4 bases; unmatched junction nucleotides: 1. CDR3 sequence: CASRTGAYGYTF. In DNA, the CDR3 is TGTGCCAGCAGGACAGGGGCCTATGGCTACACCTTC.

CDR3: CAWSLDANSYNEQFF. DNA of the CDR3: TGTGCCTGGAGTCTAGACGCTAACTCCTACAATGAGCAGTTCTTC. The chain links TRBV30 to TRBJ2-1; D is unclear. Looked up from germline, CDR1 is GTSNPN and CDR2 is SVGIG (reference sequence). There are 15 residues in the CDR3. Trimming removed 2 bases at V and 0 bases at J, with 11 bases between.